Listed here are 2 T cell receptor beta chains from one sample, sequenced in a study of T-cell memory formation after mild COVID-19. TCRdb processed the 5' RACE reads anew with MiXCR; each CDR3 protein has one entry. The data show 300,000 to 350,000 distinct CDR3 sequences, approximately 20% seen once. Sequencing used PBMCs or a T cell subset sorted from them (not recorded which). The receptors stem from a man between 18 and 29 years old who had mild COVID-19 (a few samples of this study predate the infection). Cell type and time point are not known.

The J gene is TRBJ1-5, the V gene TRBV7-2; D may be TRBD1 (5 bases). Germline V gene sequence: CDR1 SGHTA, CDR2 FQGNSA. Deletions cut 3 bases from V and 1 base from J, with 10 bases between. This CDR3 is built from 15 residues. CDR3: CASSLNPGSNQPQHF. The DNA of the CDR3 is TGTGCCAGCAGCTTGAATCCAGGGAGCAATCAGCCCCAGCATTTT.

This clonotype was recorded a few times. This chain links TRBV5-6 with TRBJ1-1; D perhaps matches TRBD1 (6 bases). The germline gives CDR1 SGHDT, CDR2 YYEEEE. This CDR3 region has 14 residues. Trimming took off 4 bases at V and 9 bases at J, with 19 bases between the two ends. The CDR3 region is CASSILNREAKAFF. In DNA, the CDR3 is TGTGCCAGCAGCATCCTAAACAGGGAGGCAAAAGCTTTCTTT.